The rows below give T cell receptor beta chains drawn from one sample of a study of Ad26.COV2.S vaccination and SARS-CoV-2 variants. Repertoires were generated with immunoSEQ multiplex PCR, while TCRdb's copy carries only in-frame clones and drops some. The data hold about 410,000 clones, with over 80% observed a single time. Here the sequenced sample was peripheral blood, taken in a trial of Ad26.COV2.S vaccine versus placebo. Source of these receptors: a person aged 18-65 years who received the Ad26.COV2.S COVID-19 vaccine or a placebo. Both conserved end residues are part of each CDR3. A D gene is named only where the DNA matches it firmly. The listing skips clone size in some rows; elsewhere it reads once, few, many or a size class.

d_call: -
clone_size: once
j_call: TRBJ1-1
v_call: TRBV29-1
cdr3_aa: CSVGTVNTEAFF
cdr3_nt: TGCAGCGTTGGGACGGTGAACACTGAAGCTTTCTTT

d_call: -
clone_size: -
j_call: TRBJ2-7
v_call: TRBV18
cdr3_aa: CASSAIPGRGGYEQYF
cdr3_nt: TGTGCCAGCTCAGCTATACCGGGCAGGGGGGGCTACGAGCAGTACTTC

d_call: -
clone_size: -
j_call: TRBJ1-2
v_call: TRBV18
cdr3_aa: CASSLGGGEGYGYTF
cdr3_nt: TGTGCCAGCTCTCTGGGAGGAGGGGAAGGCTATGGCTACACCTTC

d_call: TRBD1
clone_size: -
j_call: TRBJ2-7
v_call: TRBV6-5
cdr3_aa: CASRDRTGSSYEQYF
cdr3_nt: TGTGCCAGCAGAGATAGGACAGGGAGCTCCTACGAGCAGTACTTC

d_call: TRBD1
clone_size: -
j_call: TRBJ1-3
v_call: TRBV7-2
cdr3_aa: CASSSVGGGLSGNTIYF
cdr3_nt: TGTGCCAGCAGCTCGGTTGGAGGGGGCTTGTCGGGAAACACCATATATTTT

d_call: -
clone_size: -
j_call: TRBJ1-2
v_call: TRBV30
cdr3_aa: CAGAGGVSRGYTF
cdr3_nt: TGTGCCGGGGCCGGGGGGGTCTCTCGGGGCTACACCTTC

d_call: -
clone_size: -
j_call: TRBJ2-4
v_call: TRBV6-1
cdr3_aa: CASSEYSADRSLSVNIQYF
cdr3_nt: TGTGCCAGCAGTGAATACTCGGCTGACCGCTCCCTGTCGGTGAACATTCAGTACTTC

d_call: TRBD1
clone_size: -
j_call: TRBJ2-6
v_call: TRBV6-2/TRBV6-3
cdr3_aa: CASSYSRGQGLSGANVLTF
cdr3_nt: TGTGCCAGCAGTTACTCGAGGGGGCAGGGCCTCTCTGGGGCCAACGTCCTGACTTTC

d_call: TRBD1
clone_size: -
j_call: TRBJ2-7
v_call: TRBV6-2/TRBV6-3
cdr3_aa: CASSLTGGGISYEQYF
cdr3_nt: TGTGCCAGCAGTCTAACAGGGGGAGGAATCTCCTACGAGCAGTACTTC

d_call: -
clone_size: -
j_call: TRBJ2-5
v_call: TRBV11-2
cdr3_aa: CASSSGLEETQYF
cdr3_nt: TGTGCCAGCAGCTCGGGACTCGAAGAGACCCAGTACTTC

d_call: TRBD1
clone_size: -
j_call: TRBJ2-4
v_call: TRBV10-2
cdr3_aa: CASSGQGANIQYF
cdr3_nt: TGCGCCAGCAGTGGACAGGGGGCAAACATTCAGTACTTC

d_call: TRBD1
clone_size: -
j_call: TRBJ1-5
v_call: TRBV23-1
cdr3_aa: CASTRDRVKDQPQHF
cdr3_nt: TGCGCCAGTACCCGGGACAGGGTAAAAGATCAGCCCCAGCATTTT

d_call: -
clone_size: -
j_call: TRBJ2-7
v_call: TRBV7-2
cdr3_aa: CASSPGPKISEQYF
cdr3_nt: TGTGCCAGCAGCCCCGGTCCAAAAATCTCCGAGCAGTACTTC

d_call: -
clone_size: -
j_call: TRBJ2-4
v_call: TRBV5-5
cdr3_aa: CASSLIVGTGILGNIQCF
cdr3_nt: -

d_call: TRBD2
clone_size: -
j_call: TRBJ2-5
v_call: TRBV28
cdr3_aa: CASRTPTSGGETQYF
cdr3_nt: TGTGCCAGCAGAACTCCTACTAGCGGGGGGGAGACCCAGTACTTC

d_call: -
clone_size: -
j_call: TRBJ1-5
v_call: TRBV20-1
cdr3_aa: CSASEGQPQHF
cdr3_nt: TGCAGTGCTAGCGAGGGGCAGCCCCAGCATTTT

d_call: -
clone_size: -
j_call: TRBJ1-1
v_call: TRBV4-3
cdr3_aa: CASSRGALDGEAFF
cdr3_nt: TGCGCCAGCAGCCGGGGGGCCCTTGACGGTGAAGCTTTCTTT

d_call: -
clone_size: -
j_call: TRBJ1-1
v_call: TRBV5-1
cdr3_aa: CASSLAAGNTEAFF
cdr3_nt: TGCGCCAGCAGCTTGGCGGCAGGGAACACTGAAGCTTTCTTT

d_call: -
clone_size: -
j_call: TRBJ2-7
v_call: TRBV10-2
cdr3_aa: CASKSKVAEPHLPLYEQYF
cdr3_nt: TGCGCCAGCAAATCGAAGGTAGCGGAGCCTCATCTTCCGTTGTACGAGCAGTACTTC

d_call: -
clone_size: once
j_call: TRBJ1-2
v_call: TRBV9
cdr3_aa: CASSAGVSGYTF
cdr3_nt: TGTGCCAGCAGCGCGGGGGTTAGTGGCTACACCTTC

d_call: -
clone_size: -
j_call: TRBJ2-1
v_call: TRBV5-1
cdr3_aa: CASSPSSEQFF
cdr3_nt: TGCGCCAGCAGCCCCTCAAGTGAGCAGTTCTTC

d_call: -
clone_size: few
j_call: TRBJ1-6
v_call: TRBV3-1/TRBV3-2
cdr3_aa: CASSQDYNGRGSPLHF
cdr3_nt: TGTGCCAGCAGCCAAGATTATAATGGTCGGGGTTCACCCCTCCACTTT

d_call: TRBD1
clone_size: -
j_call: TRBJ1-2
v_call: TRBV10-3
cdr3_aa: CAIRSGLGGQGESYTF
cdr3_nt: TGTGCCATCAGATCCGGCCTTGGGGGACAGGGCGAGAGCTACACCTTC

d_call: TRBD1
clone_size: -
j_call: TRBJ2-7
v_call: TRBV5-1
cdr3_aa: CASRGTAYEQYF
cdr3_nt: TGCGCCAGCAGAGGGACAGCCTACGAGCAGTACTTC

d_call: TRBD1
clone_size: -
j_call: TRBJ2-7
v_call: TRBV5-4
cdr3_aa: CASSRQGGSYEQYF
cdr3_nt: TGTGCCAGCAGCAGACAGGGGGGATCCTACGAGCAGTACTTC

d_call: TRBD1
clone_size: -
j_call: TRBJ1-3
v_call: TRBV25-1
cdr3_aa: CASSEWGTDSGNTIYF
cdr3_nt: TGTGCCAGCAGTGAATGGGGGACAGACTCTGGAAACACCATATATTTT

d_call: -
clone_size: -
j_call: TRBJ2-5
v_call: TRBV30
cdr3_aa: CAWSVLRLETQYF
cdr3_nt: TGTGCCTGGAGTGTGCTCCGGCTAGAGACCCAGTACTTC

d_call: -
clone_size: -
j_call: TRBJ1-4
v_call: TRBV27
cdr3_aa: CASSNRAEGEKLFF
cdr3_nt: TGTGCCAGCAGTAACAGGGCGGAGGGCGAAAAACTGTTTTTT

d_call: -
clone_size: -
j_call: TRBJ1-4
v_call: TRBV5-1
cdr3_aa: CASSLADGRATEKLFF
cdr3_nt: TGCGCCAGCAGCTTGGCTGACGGTAGGGCAACTGAAAAACTGTTTTTT

d_call: TRBD2
clone_size: -
j_call: TRBJ2-3
v_call: TRBV27
cdr3_aa: CASSLLAGVTTDTQYF
cdr3_nt: TGTGCCAGCAGTTTACTAGCGGGGGTCACCACAGATACGCAGTATTTT

d_call: -
clone_size: -
j_call: TRBJ2-3
v_call: TRBV15
cdr3_aa: CATSRRKQGADTQYF
cdr3_nt: TGTGCCACCAGCAGGCGCAAACAAGGGGCGGATACGCAGTATTTT

d_call: -
clone_size: -
j_call: TRBJ2-4
v_call: TRBV28
cdr3_aa: CASSSEGRPRVAKNIQYF
cdr3_nt: TGTGCCAGCAGTTCCGAAGGGCGACCAAGAGTCGCCAAAAACATTCAGTACTTC

d_call: -
clone_size: once
j_call: TRBJ1-4
v_call: TRBV18
cdr3_aa: CASSPASDDEKLFF
cdr3_nt: TGTGCCAGCTCACCAGCCAGCGACGATGAAAAACTGTTTTTT

d_call: -
clone_size: -
j_call: TRBJ1-1
v_call: TRBV30
cdr3_aa: CAWSVLYRPMNTEAFF
cdr3_nt: TGTGCCTGGAGTGTACTGTACAGGCCAATGAACACTGAAGCTTTCTTT

d_call: -
clone_size: -
j_call: TRBJ2-5
v_call: TRBV18
cdr3_aa: CASSRVVQETQYF
cdr3_nt: TGTGCCAGCTCACGGGTCGTTCAAGAGACCCAGTACTTC

d_call: -
clone_size: -
j_call: TRBJ2-2
v_call: TRBV28
cdr3_aa: CASTHRTLTGELFF
cdr3_nt: TGTGCCAGCACCCACCGGACACTTACCGGGGAGCTGTTTTTT

d_call: -
clone_size: -
j_call: TRBJ1-2
v_call: TRBV5-5
cdr3_aa: CASSPQLVPGGYTF
cdr3_nt: TGTGCCAGCAGCCCCCAGTTAGTTCCTGGTGGCTACACCTTC

d_call: -
clone_size: once
j_call: TRBJ1-2
v_call: TRBV12-3/TRBV12-4
cdr3_aa: CASYLRAGDGYTF
cdr3_nt: TGTGCCAGCTACCTCAGGGCAGGGGATGGCTACACCTTC

d_call: -
clone_size: -
j_call: TRBJ2-1
v_call: TRBV24-1
cdr3_aa: CATSGRGNSSYNEQFF
cdr3_nt: TGTGCCACCAGTGGACGGGGGAATAGCTCCTACAATGAGCAGTTCTTC

d_call: TRBD2
clone_size: -
j_call: TRBJ2-7
v_call: TRBV29-1
cdr3_aa: CSVEGLAGGAYEQYF
cdr3_nt: TGCAGCGTTGAAGGACTAGCGGGGGGCGCCTACGAGCAGTACTTC

d_call: -
clone_size: -
j_call: TRBJ1-4
v_call: TRBV21-1
cdr3_aa: CASSKDPGTTNEKLFF
cdr3_nt: TGTGCCAGCAGCAAAGATCCCGGGACCACGAATGAAAAACTGTTTTTT

d_call: TRBD2
clone_size: -
j_call: TRBJ2-3
v_call: TRBV5-1
cdr3_aa: CASRTSQRDGDTQYF
cdr3_nt: TGCGCCAGCCGTACCTCCCAGCGGGATGGAGATACGCAGTATTTT

d_call: -
clone_size: -
j_call: TRBJ2-1
v_call: TRBV10-2
cdr3_aa: CASRTDTYNEQFF
cdr3_nt: TGCGCCAGCAGGACAGACACCTACAATGAGCAGTTCTTC

d_call: -
clone_size: few
j_call: TRBJ2-2
v_call: TRBV20-1
cdr3_aa: CSASRVGELFF
cdr3_nt: TGCAGTGCCTCCCGGGTCGGGGAGCTGTTTTTT

d_call: -
clone_size: -
j_call: TRBJ2-6
v_call: TRBV7-9
cdr3_aa: CGELAGANVLTF
cdr3_nt: TGTGGAGAGCTAGCCGGGGCCAACGTCCTGACTTTC

d_call: -
clone_size: once
j_call: TRBJ2-2
v_call: TRBV6-5
cdr3_aa: CASRPISDGELFF
cdr3_nt: TGTGCCAGCAGGCCTATTTCGGACGGGGAGCTGTTTTTT

d_call: -
clone_size: -
j_call: TRBJ1-1
v_call: TRBV7-2
cdr3_aa: CASSFRGGNTEAFF
cdr3_nt: TGTGCCAGCAGCTTCCGGGGGGGGAACACTGAAGCTTTCTTT

d_call: -
clone_size: -
j_call: TRBJ2-5
v_call: TRBV27
cdr3_aa: CASSLNRVRVEETQYF
cdr3_nt: TGTGCCAGCAGTCTTAACAGGGTGAGGGTAGAAGAGACCCAGTACTTC

d_call: TRBD1
clone_size: -
j_call: TRBJ1-4
v_call: TRBV28
cdr3_aa: CASTPQGKGTNEKLFF
cdr3_nt: TGTGCCAGCACACCACAGGGGAAGGGAACTAATGAAAAACTGTTTTTT

d_call: -
clone_size: -
j_call: TRBJ2-2
v_call: TRBV15
cdr3_aa: CATSTLTTGDTGELFF
cdr3_nt: TGTGCCACCAGCACCCTGACGACAGGAGACACCGGGGAGCTGTTTTTT

d_call: -
clone_size: -
j_call: TRBJ2-5
v_call: TRBV4-1
cdr3_aa: CASSLSKGDQETQYF
cdr3_nt: TGCGCCAGCAGCCTTTCGAAAGGGGACCAAGAGACCCAGTACTTC

d_call: -
clone_size: -
j_call: TRBJ2-3
v_call: TRBV15
cdr3_aa: CATSRATTNAQYF
cdr3_nt: TGTGCCACCAGCAGAGCGACTACTAATGCGCAGTATTTT

d_call: -
clone_size: -
j_call: TRBJ2-3
v_call: TRBV5-1
cdr3_aa: CASSFRVSDTQYF
cdr3_nt: TGCGCCAGCAGCTTCCGGGTGTCAGATACGCAGTATTTT

d_call: -
clone_size: -
j_call: TRBJ2-4
v_call: TRBV5-8
cdr3_aa: CASSFQRVAKNIQYF
cdr3_nt: TGTGCCAGCAGCTTCCAACGGGTAGCCAAAAACATTCAGTACTTC

d_call: -
clone_size: -
j_call: TRBJ1-1
v_call: TRBV30
cdr3_aa: CAWSVDGTEAFF
cdr3_nt: TGTGCCTGGAGTGTGGACGGTACGGAAGCTTTCTTT

d_call: -
clone_size: -
j_call: TRBJ1-4
v_call: TRBV2
cdr3_aa: CASSESSTTEKLFF
cdr3_nt: TGTGCCAGCAGTGAGAGTTCTACCACTGAAAAACTGTTTTTT

d_call: TRBD1
clone_size: -
j_call: TRBJ2-6
v_call: TRBV5-6
cdr3_aa: CASRGQGDSGANVLTF
cdr3_nt: TGTGCCAGCAGGGGACAGGGAGACTCTGGGGCCAACGTCCTGACTTTC

d_call: TRBD1
clone_size: -
j_call: TRBJ2-2
v_call: TRBV5-1
cdr3_aa: CASSLVPTGGEGELFF
cdr3_nt: TGCGCCAGCAGCTTGGTACCGACAGGGGGCGAAGGGGAGCTGTTTTTT

d_call: -
clone_size: -
j_call: TRBJ2-3
v_call: TRBV19
cdr3_aa: CATSLWGTDTQYF
cdr3_nt: TGTGCCACCTCCTTATGGGGCACAGATACGCAGTATTTT

d_call: -
clone_size: once
j_call: TRBJ2-4
v_call: TRBV7-2
cdr3_aa: CASSGRVLAKNIQYF
cdr3_nt: TGTGCCAGCAGCGGCAGAGTTCTAGCCAAAAACATTCAGTACTTC